This TCR beta chain is from a study of PD-L1 blockade in urothelial cancer. Study at large: Blood analysis occurred 3 weeks (second dose) and 6 weeks after treatment start. T cells numbered a median of approximately 130,000 in the blood samples.

Synthetic analogs of TCR templates were spiked into every PCR. This table comes from immunoSEQ multiplex PCR, and its TCRdb copy is limited to in-frame clones, with some not included. There are tens of thousands of clones in the sample; roughly 89% occur only once, and approximately 7.9% lies in the top ten. This CDR3 region has 16 residues. With V trimmed by 2 bases and J by 4 bases, 7 bases remained unmatched. In germline, CDR1 is SGDLS, CDR2 YYNGEE. Time point noted: peripheral blood 6 weeks after treatment start. The material sequenced was PBMCs, taken around atezolizumab (anti-PD-L1) treatment. The sequence derives from a man aged 70 or older with urothelial cancer. This chain uses TRBV9 with TRBJ1-3; 9 positions match TRBD1. CDR3 amino acids: CASSVTGTGSGNTIYF. In DNA, the CDR3 is TGTGCCAGCAGCGTGACTGGGACAGGGTCCGGAAACACCATATATTTT.